Below, 8 T cell receptor beta chains from the same sample are listed, as sequenced in a study of blood T cell repertoires in COVID-19. Sequencing was performed with immunoSEQ multiplex PCR; in TCRdb, only in-frame clones are kept and a portion is missing. The sample yields hundreds of thousands of clones, roughly 80% seen once. Source material: peripheral blood. These receptors all stem from a woman in her forties or fifties who had recovered from COVID-19.

The chain is built from TRBV7-2 and TRBJ1-5; maybe TRBD1 (6 bases). Germline V gene data show CDR1 as SGHTA and CDR2 as FQGNSA. The CDR3 is 13 residues long. The ends were cut back, 3 bases at V and 4 bases at J, with 7 bases in the middle. The CDR3 spells CASSFGQNQPQHF. The CDR3 coding sequence is TGTGCCAGCAGCTTCGGACAGAATCAGCCCCAGCATTTT.

The J gene is TRBJ2-2, the V gene TRBV4-2; TRBD1 agrees at 9 bases. The CDR3 loop spans 17 amino acids. Germline assignment: CDR1 LGHNA and CDR2 YNFKEQ. V shed 2 bases and J 2 bases; nucleotides not matched to a gene: 6. The CDR3 sequence is CASSQYGQGTNTGELFF. Written as DNA, the CDR3 is TGTGCCAGCAGCCAATACGGACAGGGGACCAACACCGGGGAGCTGTTTTTT.

The CDR3, as DNA: TGTGCCAGCGGGACTAACCAGGGAGGCACAGATACGCAGTATTTT. Amino acids: CASGTNQGGTDTQYF. The rearrangement joins TRBV28 to TRBJ2-3, with 7 bases aligning to TRBD2. The germline V gene encodes CDR1 MDHEN and CDR2 SYDVKM. The CDR3 contains 15 residues. Unmatched junction bases numbered 9, after V lost 8 bases and J lost 1 base.

The chain uses TRBV20-1 and TRBJ2-7; D is unclear. V was trimmed by 6 bases and J by 3 bases, leaving 6 bases between them. Germline V gene data show CDR1 as DFQATT and CDR2 as SNEGSKA (reference sequence). There are 10 residues in the CDR3. The DNA of the CDR3 is TGCAGTGCGTCGAGCTACGAGCAGTACTTC. This sequence encodes CSASSYEQYF.

This clone was detected only once. This chain links TRBV10-1 with TRBJ2-5, with 7 bases that match TRBD1. V shed 8 bases, J shed 6 bases, and the junction held 6 bases outside the gene matches. CDR1 and CDR2 (germline): WNHNN, SYGVQD (reference sequence). The CDR3 loop spans 12 amino acids. CDR3 sequence (DNA): TGCGCCAGCGTTACGGGACAGAAGACCCAGTACTTC. Translated: CASVTGQKTQYF.

This rearrangement joins TRBV9 to TRBJ1-1, with D possibly being TRBD1 (6 bases). Trimming pared 3 bases from V and 8 bases from J, leaving 14 bases between. Germline CDR1 and CDR2: SGDLS and YYNGEE. The CDR3 totals 13 residues. CDR3 bases: TGTGCCAGCAGCGACGGCCATGGGACAGAAGCTTTCTTT. Translation gives CASSDGHGTEAFF.

J is TRBJ1-2 and V is TRBV28; 9 nucleotides match TRBD1. CDR1 and CDR2 (germline): MDHEN, SYDVKM. This CDR3 has 14 residues. Losses at the gene ends were 2 bases for V and 7 bases for J; bases not matched to a gene: 5. The CDR3 nucleotides are TGTGCCAGCAGTTTACGGGACAGGGTACCTGGCTACACCTTC. Amino acids: CASSLRDRVPGYTF.

The chain recombines TRBV5-8 with TRBJ1-2; tentative D call: TRBD1 (6 bases). V lost 2 bases and J 4 bases, leaving 9 bases between the germline ends. This CDR3 spans 13 amino acids. Germline CDR1 reads SGHTS; CDR2 reads YDEGEE. The CDR3 is CASSFDRIYGYTF. Here the CDR3 DNA reads TGTGCCAGCAGCTTTGACAGGATCTATGGCTACACCTTC.